These 7 T cell receptor beta chains were sequenced from one sample in a study of blood T cell repertoires in COVID-19. Method: immunoSEQ multiplex PCR; TCRdb's copy keeps in-frame clones and lacks some. The sample has approximately 110,000 clones, approximately 87% seen once; the top ten hold less than 8%. Sample: peripheral blood. These receptors all stem from a woman in her fifties or sixties with acute or convalescent COVID-19.

This clone was counted between two and nine times. The sample holds other DNA sequences that translate to the same CDR3. The chain couples TRBV9 to TRBJ1-1, with D possibly matching TRBD1 (5 bases). V gave up 2 bases and J gave up 1 base, with 9 bases separating them. Germline CDR1 is SGDLS and CDR2 is YYNGEE. This CDR3 has 14 residues. The CDR3 bases are TGTGCCAGCAGCGTCAGGGATCGGAACACTGAAGCTTTCTTT. Amino acids: CASSVRDRNTEAFF.

The genes are TRBV9 and TRBJ2-5; TRBD1 matches 9 bases. The CDR3 has 15 amino acids. Unmatched junction bases numbered 8, after V lost 4 bases and J lost 4 bases. Germline V CDR1 and CDR2: SGDLS, YYNGEE. This CDR3 reads CASSPQPDRGETQYF. The CDR3 DNA reads TGTGCCAGCAGCCCCCAACCGGACAGGGGAGAGACCCAGTACTTC. Together with reference TRBV9 and TRBJ2-5, the CDR3 gives the full variable domain: DSGVTQTPKHLITATGQRVTLRCSPRSGDLSVYWYQQSLDQGLQFLIQYYNGEERAKGNILERFSAQQFPDLHSELNLSSLELGDSALYFCASSPQPDRGETQYFGPGTRLLVL.

This chain uses TRBV5-1 with TRBJ1-1; TRBD1 aligns across 8 bases. Germline CDR1 SGHRS, CDR2 YFSETQ. CDR3 length equals 18 residues. J gave up 0 bases and V 5 bases, and 15 bases lay outside the gene matches. CDR3 in DNA: TGCGCCAGCAGACCATTTCGGACAGGGTCTTTGTTGAACACTGAAGCTTTCTTT. Translated: CASRPFRTGSLLNTEAFF.

The chain has TRBV5-6 and TRBJ1-4; TRBD1 matches 7 bases. This CDR3 is 15 amino acids long. Germline V CDR1 and CDR2: SGHDT, YYEEEE. Trimming removed 4 bases from V and 7 bases from J; junction bases left unmatched: 10. CDR3 in DNA: TGTGCCAGCAGCCTCCGGACAGGAGGCGGTGAAAAACTGTTTTTT. Amino acid sequence: CASSLRTGGGEKLFF.

CDR3 region: CASSWTGSSGANVLTF. Here the CDR3 DNA reads TGTGCCAGCAGCTGGACAGGGTCCTCTGGGGCCAACGTCCTGACTTTC. The chain joins TRBV5-6 to TRBJ2-6, with TRBD1 identical over 8 bases. V trimming: 3 bases; J trimming: 0 bases; junction bases outside the gene matches: 2. Germline V gene sequence: CDR1 SGHDT, CDR2 YYEEEE. CDR3 length: 16 residues.

The chain has TRBV19 and TRBJ1-2; TRBD1 might be the D (5 bases). From germline, CDR1 is LNHDA and CDR2 SQIVND (reference sequence). V lost 8 bases to trimming and J lost 5 bases, with 18 bases between them. This CDR3 spans 14 amino acids. The CDR3, as DNA: TGTGCCAGTTCCCCGGTGGGGGGAAGTTATGGCTACACCTTC. Translating gives CASSPVGGSYGYTF.

This rearrangement joins TRBV6-5 to TRBJ1-2; D unresolved. The CDR3 runs to 14 residues. Trimming cost V 5 bases and J 0 bases, with 10 bases left between them. CDR1 is MNHEY, CDR2 SVGAGI, per germline. CDR3 nucleotides: TGTGCCAGCAGTACTCGTCGTGCTAACTATGGCTACACCTTC. Translation gives CASSTRRANYGYTF.